The 22 T cell receptor beta chains given below trace back to one sample, sequenced in a study of response to subunit inactivated influenza vaccine. One entry per CDR3 protein, called by TCRdb with MiXCR from the RT-PCR reads. The repertoire includes roughly 500,000 distinct CDR3 sequences, more than 15% of them detected once, and less than 4% sits in the top ten. The sample consisted of CD4+ T cells sorted from PBMCs, taken around 25 months after vaccination. The receptors shown here come from a man between 50 and 69 years old who received an inactivated influenza vaccine.

V is TRBV10-3 and J is TRBJ1-1; the D is unclear. CDR1 and CDR2 (germline): ENHRY, SYGVKD. The CDR3 loop spans 9 amino acids. The germline V and J ends were trimmed by 8 bases and 9 bases, with 7 bases remaining between them. Written as DNA, the CDR3 is TGTGCCATCCCCGGAAAAGCTTTCTTT. Protein: CAIPGKAFF.

The chain recombines TRBV29-1 with TRBJ1-1, with 8 nucleotides matching TRBD1. Losses at the gene ends were 3 bases for V and 4 bases for J; bases not matched to a gene: 4. Per the germline V gene, CDR1 is SQVTM and CDR2 is ANQGSEA. There are 13 residues in the CDR3. CDR3 DNA sequence: TGCAGCGTTGATCCCGGGACAGGCACTGAAGCTTTCTTT. Translation: CSVDPGTGTEAFF.

This clonotype was picked up many times. The V and J genes are TRBV7-2 and TRBJ2-3; 8 positions match TRBD2. The CDR3 has 15 residues. The J segment lost 2 bases and the V segment lost 1 base, leaving 2 bases of the junction unmatched. Germline lookup yields CDR1 SGHTA and CDR2 FQGNSA. The CDR3 nucleotides read TGTGCCAGCAGCTTAGTAGCGGGATTCACAGATACGCAGTATTTT. This codes for CASSLVAGFTDTQYF. Supplemented by reference TRBV7-2 and TRBJ2-3, the full variable domain reads GAGVSQSPSNKVTEKGKDVELRCDPISGHTALYWYRQSLGQGLEFLIYFQGNSAPDKSGLPSDRFSAERTGGSVSTLTIQRTQQEDSAVYLCASSLVAGFTDTQYFGPGTRLTVL.

This clonotype was counted a few times. The CDR3, as DNA: TGTGCCAGCAGTCCCCTGGGAACACTCCGGAGTGAAAAACTGTTTTTT. Amino acids: CASSPLGTLRSEKLFF. This rearrangement joins TRBV28 to TRBJ1-4; D unclear. Trimming stripped 5 bases from V and 7 bases from J, with 20 bases between. The germline CDR1 and CDR2 sequences are MDHEN and SYDVKM. CDR3 length equals 16 residues.

This clonotype has more than one count but fewer than ten. The J gene is TRBJ1-1, the V gene TRBV7-2, with a possible D match to TRBD1 (5 bases). V was cut by 5 bases and J by 11 bases, with 15 bases left in between. CDR3 size: 12 residues. Germline lookup yields CDR1 SGHTA and CDR2 FQGNSA. CDR3 nucleotides: TGTGCCAGCAGCCGGGGGGTGGGTGTCGCTTTCTTT. It specifies CASSRGVGVAFF.

The chain combines TRBV4-1 with TRBJ2-1; 7 nucleotides line up with TRBD2. In germline, CDR1 is MGHRA, CDR2 YSYEKL. J lost 5 bases, V lost 0 bases, and 7 bases had no gene match. CDR3 length equals 16 residues. The CDR3 spells CASSQEIAGPDNEQFF. CDR3 DNA sequence: TGCGCCAGCAGCCAAGAGATAGCGGGTCCCGACAATGAGCAGTTCTTC.

V and J are TRBV6-1 and TRBJ2-3; TRBD2 might be the D (6 bases). This CDR3 spans 15 amino acids. CDR1 is MNHNS and CDR2 is SASEGT in the germline V gene. The V end lost 6 bases, the J end lost 5 bases, and 18 bases lay between the germline ends. CDR3: CASSPSASAKDTQYF. The CDR3, as DNA: TGTGCCAGCAGCCCCTCGGCTAGCGCCAAAGATACGCAGTATTTT.

In this sample, this clonotype turned up many times. The chain joins TRBV4-2 to TRBJ1-6, with D unresolved. V was shortened by 0 bases and J by 4 bases, with 7 bases between the two germline ends. The CDR3 extends over 15 amino acids. Looked up from germline, CDR1 is LGHNA and CDR2 is YNFKEQ. DNA of the CDR3: TGTGCCAGCAGCCAAGATCCAGCATATAATTCACCCCTCCACTTT. Translated, it gives CASSQDPAYNSPLHF.

This clonotype was recorded a few times. The chain has TRBV20-1 and TRBJ2-3; 11 nucleotides match TRBD2. The trim removed 6 bases at V and 6 bases at J, leaving 8 bases unmatched. This CDR3 has 14 residues. The germline CDR1 and CDR2 sequences are DFQATT and SNEGSKA (reference sequence). The CDR3 loop is CSATGLAGLDTQYF. CDR3 nucleotides: TGCAGTGCAACCGGACTAGCGGGTCTGGATACGCAGTATTTT.

This clonotype showed up just a few times. The chain employs TRBV6-5 and TRBJ1-6, with 7 bases fitting TRBD1. The trim removed 2 bases at V and 5 bases at J, leaving 6 bases unmatched. The CDR3 is made up of 16 amino acids. The V gene's germline CDR1 is MNHEY and CDR2 SVGAGI. The CDR3 nucleotides are TGTGCCAGCAGTTACCCCCCGGACAGGAATAATTCACCCCTCCACTTT. Translating it yields CASSYPPDRNNSPLHF.

This clonotype was counted at least ten times. V and J are TRBV5-5 and TRBJ1-6, with a tentative D call TRBD1 (5 bases). The germline V gene has CDR1 SGHKS and CDR2 YYEKEE (reference sequence). The CDR3 has 16 amino acids. V lost 3 bases and J 6 bases, leaving 16 bases between the germline ends. This CDR3 reads CASSWMPGRTNSPLHF. As DNA, the CDR3 is TGTGCCAGCAGCTGGATGCCGGGACGGACTAATTCACCCCTCCACTTT.

This chain connects TRBV29-1 to TRBJ2-1; D gene uncertain. CDR1 is SQVTM and CDR2 is ANQGSEA in the germline V gene. The CDR3 contains 12 residues. Trimming stripped 1 base from V and 8 bases from J, with 9 bases between. CDR3 in amino acids: CSVEAARDEQFF. The CDR3, as DNA: TGCAGCGTTGAAGCCGCTAGGGATGAGCAGTTCTTC.

This sequence joins TRBV7-9 and TRBJ1-5; TRBD1 matches 9 bases. V lost 3 bases to trimming and J lost 7 bases; unmatched junction nucleotides: 4. This CDR3 is built from 14 residues. Germline CDR1 SEHNR, CDR2 FQNEAQ (reference sequence). CDR3: CASSLDRGSQPQHF. DNA for the CDR3: TGTGCCAGCAGCTTGGACAGGGGATCGCAGCCCCAGCATTTT.

This clonotype was observed a few times. The rearrangement links TRBV4-2 to TRBJ2-7, with D possibly being TRBD1 (5 bases). The germline CDR1 and CDR2 sequences are LGHNA and YNFKEQ. Trimming cost V 1 base and J 3 bases, with 10 bases left between them. CDR3 length: 14 amino acids. The CDR3 nucleotides are TGTGCCAGCAGCCAAGGTAGTCAGGGCTACGAGCAGTACTTC. Its protein product is CASSQGSQGYEQYF.

This chain joins TRBV30 and TRBJ2-3; D is uncertain. Germline loops: CDR1 GTSNPN, CDR2 SVGIG (reference sequence). This CDR3 has 11 amino acids. V was clipped by 1 base and J by 3 bases, with 2 bases between them. CDR3 loop: CAWSGTDTQYF. CDR3 in DNA: TGTGCCTGGAGTGGAACAGATACGCAGTATTTT.

In this sample, this clonotype turned up a few times. The chain carries TRBV5-6 and TRBJ2-7; D not certain. The CDR3 covers 14 residues. The germline gives CDR1 SGHDT, CDR2 YYEEEE. V was pared by 4 bases and J by 5 bases, with 16 bases between. The CDR3 bases are TGTGCCAGCAGCCTGGGCCCGAATGGGGACGAGCAGTACTTC. Its protein is CASSLGPNGDEQYF. Full variable domain (remainder filled in from reference TRBV5-6 and TRBJ2-7): DAGVTQSPTHLIKTRGQQVTLRCSPKSGHDTVSWYQQALGQGPQFIFQYYEEEERQRGNFPDRFSGHQFPNYSSELNVNALLLGDSALYLCASSLGPNGDEQYFGPGTRLTVT.

In its sample, this clonotype was seen a few times. The chain is built from TRBV5-1 and TRBJ2-1; 9 bases are a match to TRBD2. There are 17 residues in the CDR3. Germline V CDR1 and CDR2: SGHRS, YFSETQ. The ends lost 2 bases at V and 9 bases at J; junction bases unmatched: 15. Written as DNA, the CDR3 is TGCGCCAGCAGCTTATCCATAGGTCTAGCGGGAAGAGGTGAGCAGTTCTTC. It encodes CASSLSIGLAGRGEQFF.

The J gene is TRBJ1-2, the V gene TRBV10-3; D is undetermined. Per the germline V gene, CDR1 is ENHRY and CDR2 is SYGVKD. V lost 8 bases to trimming and J lost 0 bases, with 16 bases between them. The CDR3 has 15 residues. The CDR3 spells CAIPEGAPANYGYTF. CDR3 nucleotides: TGTGCCATCCCGGAGGGAGCTCCAGCTAACTATGGCTACACCTTC.

Many counts were recorded for this clonotype. The rearrangement links TRBV2 to TRBJ2-7, with 8 bases aligning to TRBD1. The germline gives CDR1 SNHLY, CDR2 FYNNEI. The CDR3 length is 14 residues. After removal of 6 bases from V and 5 bases from J, the junction contained 9 bases not matched to a gene. CDR3 bases: TGTGCCAGCAGACCCACCCCGGACAGGGACGAGCAGTACTTC. Its translation is CASRPTPDRDEQYF.

This clonotype was found a few times. Its ends do not fully match the called genes, so a read error is possible. This chain connects TRBV20-1 to TRBJ1-2; unclear D gene. This CDR3 comprises 17 residues. CDR1 DFQATT and CDR2 SNEGSKA come from the germline V gene (reference sequence). CDR3 nucleotide sequence: TGCAGTGCTAGAGATATACGCCTCCGGATCGAGGGCTATGGCTATACCTTC. Residues: CSARDIRLRIEGYGYTF.

This clonotype came up many times. V gene TRBV4-3 combines with J gene TRBJ2-1; D is ambiguous. Trimming removed 0 bases from V and 4 bases from J, with 4 bases in between. Looked up from germline, CDR1 is LGHNA and CDR2 is YSLEER. The CDR3 consists of 13 residues. DNA of the CDR3: TGCGCCAGCAGCCAAGACTGGTACAATGAGCAGTTCTTC. Residues: CASSQDWYNEQFF.

The gene calls are TRBV4-2 and TRBJ2-1, with D possibly matching TRBD2 (6 bases). Looked up from germline, CDR1 is LGHNA and CDR2 is YNFKEQ. V was shortened by 1 base and J by 15 bases, with 16 bases between the two germline ends. This CDR3 is 13 amino acids long. CDR3 sequence: CASSQGHGGYRFF. The CDR3, as DNA: TGTGCCAGCAGCCAAGGACATGGAGGGTACAGGTTCTTC.